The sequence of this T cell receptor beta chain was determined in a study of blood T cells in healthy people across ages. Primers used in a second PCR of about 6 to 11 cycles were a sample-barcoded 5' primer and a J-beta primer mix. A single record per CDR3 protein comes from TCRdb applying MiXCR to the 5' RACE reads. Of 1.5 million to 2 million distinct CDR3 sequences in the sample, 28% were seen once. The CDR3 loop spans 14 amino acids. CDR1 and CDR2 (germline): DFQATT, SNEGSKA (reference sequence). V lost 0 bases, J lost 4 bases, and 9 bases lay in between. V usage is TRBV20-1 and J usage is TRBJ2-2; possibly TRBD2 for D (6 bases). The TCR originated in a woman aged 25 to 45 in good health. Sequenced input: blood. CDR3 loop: CSARDGGSTGELFF. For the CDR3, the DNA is TGCAGTGCTAGAGATGGGGGGAGCACCGGGGAGCTGTTTTTT.